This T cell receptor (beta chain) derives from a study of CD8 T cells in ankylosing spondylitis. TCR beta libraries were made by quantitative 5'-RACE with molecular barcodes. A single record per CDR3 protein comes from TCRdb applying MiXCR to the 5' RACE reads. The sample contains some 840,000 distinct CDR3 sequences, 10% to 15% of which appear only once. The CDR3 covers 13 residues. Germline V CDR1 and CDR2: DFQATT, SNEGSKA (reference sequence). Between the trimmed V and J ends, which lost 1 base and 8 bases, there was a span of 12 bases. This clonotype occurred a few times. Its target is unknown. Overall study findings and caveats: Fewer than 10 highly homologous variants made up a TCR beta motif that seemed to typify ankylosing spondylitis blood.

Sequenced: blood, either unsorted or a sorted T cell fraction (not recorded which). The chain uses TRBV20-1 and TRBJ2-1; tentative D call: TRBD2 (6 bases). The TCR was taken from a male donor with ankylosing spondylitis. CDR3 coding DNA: TGCAGTGCTAGAGTGCCGGGAGTCCATGAGCAGTTCTTC. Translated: CSARVPGVHEQFF.